Below, 24 T cell receptor beta chains from the same sample are listed, as sequenced in a study of T cells after yellow fever vaccination. TCRdb independently ran MiXCR on the 5' RACE reads; one entry per CDR3 protein. This sample has roughly 300,000 distinct CDR3 sequences, with 6.8% found just once. The sequencing used PBMCs, collected approximately 47 days after the first yellow fever vaccination. The receptor source for this set is a man younger than 35 who received the YFV17D yellow fever vaccine.

In its sample, this clonotype was seen a few times. This chain connects TRBV5-1 to TRBJ1-1, with D possibly being TRBD1 (6 bases). The CDR3 has 16 residues. V was cut by 5 bases and J by 5 bases, with 22 bases left in between. From germline, CDR1 is SGHRS and CDR2 YFSETQ. The CDR3 protein is CASRDGPGQPTTEAFF. The CDR3 DNA is TGCGCCAGCAGGGATGGCCCTGGACAGCCAACAACTGAAGCTTTCTTT.

This clonotype was counted between two and nine times. The rearrangement uses TRBV20-1 and TRBJ2-7, with 7 nucleotides matching TRBD2. The CDR3 consists of 14 residues. V lost 5 bases and J lost 0; bases outside the gene matches: 7. The V gene's germline CDR1 is DFQATT and CDR2 SNEGSKA (reference sequence). This CDR3 is CSALWEGTSYEQYF. CDR3 DNA: TGCAGTGCTCTCTGGGAGGGTACCTCCTACGAGCAGTACTTC.

This clonotype occurred a few times. The J gene is TRBJ2-3, the V gene TRBV2; TRBD1 is a possible D gene (5 bases). The V and J ends lost 7 bases and 3 bases respectively, with 8 bases between them. Germline V CDR1 and CDR2: SNHLY, FYNNEI. CDR3 length equals 12 residues. CDR3 region: CASNRQTDTQYF. Here the CDR3 DNA reads TGTGCCAGCAACCGACAGACAGATACGCAGTATTTT. The complete variable domain, with remaining parts taken from reference TRBV2 and TRBJ2-3, reads EPEVTQTPSHQVTQMGQEVILRCVPISNHLYFYWYRQILGQKVEFLVSFYNNEISEKSEIFDDQFSVERPDGSNFTLKIRSTKLEDSAMYFCASNRQTDTQYFGPGTRLTVL.

This clonotype turned up a few times. V is TRBV27 and J is TRBJ2-5; D might be TRBD1 (5 bases). The V and J ends lost 5 bases and 7 bases respectively, with 17 bases between them. Germline values: CDR1 MNHEY, CDR2 SMNVEV (reference sequence). The CDR3 covers 14 residues. CDR3 loop: CASSLQGPTVTQYF. The CDR3, as DNA: TGTGCCAGCAGTCTCCAGGGCCCGACTGTGACCCAGTACTTC.

This clonotype was detected ten times or more. The chain links TRBV7-2 to TRBJ2-1; 7 bases align to TRBD2. The CDR3 extends over 16 amino acids. V shed 5 bases and J 8 bases; nucleotides not matched to a gene: 15. In germline, CDR1 is SGHTA, CDR2 FQGNSA. The CDR3 reads CASSRNGGRGYDEQFF. The CDR3 bases are TGTGCCAGCAGCCGTAACGGGGGGAGAGGGTATGATGAGCAGTTCTTC.

This clonotype was found many times. The chain carries TRBV5-1 and TRBJ2-3; TRBD1 or TRBD2 may be the D gene (5 bases each). From germline, CDR1 is SGHRS and CDR2 YFSETQ. V gave up 6 bases and J gave up 2 bases, with 19 bases separating them. The CDR3 has 16 residues. The CDR3 nucleotides read TGCGCCAGCACCCCCCTTGGGGGTCCCCCCACAGATACGCAGTATTTT. Protein sequence: CASTPLGGPPTDTQYF.

This clonotype has just a few counts. The V and J genes are TRBV20-1 and TRBJ2-3, with D perhaps TRBD2 (5 bases). Germline CDR1 DFQATT, CDR2 SNEGSKA (reference sequence). CDR3 length: 15 amino acids. Trimming cost V 6 bases and J 4 bases, with 20 bases left between them. The CDR3 loop is CSASGVGRGSDTQYF. CDR3 nucleotides: TGCAGTGCATCTGGCGTTGGACGGGGATCAGATACGCAGTATTTT.

This clonotype was detected many times. The V and J genes are TRBV11-2 and TRBJ2-2, with D perhaps assigned TRBD1 or TRBD2 (5 bases each). Trimming stripped 1 base from V and 5 bases from J, with 11 bases between. This CDR3 has 15 residues. Germline CDR1 reads SGHAT; CDR2 reads FQNNGV. CDR3 nucleotide sequence: TGTGCCAGCAGCTTAGCCGGGACCACAACCGGGGAGCTGTTTTTT. Translation gives CASSLAGTTTGELFF.

This clonotype occurred many times. This chain links TRBV7-2 with TRBJ1-2; tentative D call: TRBD1 (6 bases). This CDR3 has 13 amino acids. Between the trimmed V and J ends, which lost 7 bases and 6 bases, there was a span of 15 bases. Per germline, CDR1 SGHTA and CDR2 FQGNSA. CDR3 sequence reads: CASTGPGGDGYTF. The DNA of the CDR3 is TGTGCCAGCACCGGTCCGGGGGGCGATGGCTACACCTTC.

This clonotype was observed a handful of times. This chain links TRBV20-1 with TRBJ1-1; possible D gene TRBD1, 5 bases. The germline V gene encodes CDR1 DFQATT and CDR2 SNEGSKA (reference sequence). The germline V and J ends were trimmed by 3 bases and 2 bases, with 7 bases remaining between them. The CDR3 consists of 12 residues. Here the CDR3 reads CSARGENTEAFF. In nucleotides, the CDR3 is TGCAGTGCTAGGGGGGAAAACACTGAAGCTTTCTTT.

This clonotype was counted a few times. The chain combines TRBV6-2 or TRBV6-3 with TRBJ2-2; 15 bases are shared with TRBD2. In germline, CDR1 is MNHEY, CDR2 SVGEGT. The CDR3 has 18 amino acids. Trimming took 6 bases from V and 3 from J; bases not matched to a gene: 8. DNA of the CDR3: TGTGCCAGCAGACTAGGACTAGCGGGGGGGCAGGACACCGGGGAGCTGTTTTTT. Protein product: CASRLGLAGGQDTGELFF.

This clonotype showed up many times. The chain couples TRBV7-2 to TRBJ1-5; D remains ambiguous. Germline V gene sequence: CDR1 SGHTA, CDR2 FQGNSA. The V end was cut by 1 base, the J end by 7 bases, with 8 bases between. This CDR3 spans 13 amino acids. The CDR3 bases are TGTGCCAGCAGCTTAGATCCGGGACAGCCCCAGCATTTT. Its protein is CASSLDPGQPQHF.

The chain recombines TRBV7-6 with TRBJ2-3; D not certain. Looked up from germline, CDR1 is SGHVS and CDR2 is FNYEAQ. Trimming took off 5 bases at V and 6 bases at J, with 18 bases between the two ends. CDR3 length: 15 residues. The CDR3 DNA follows: TGTGCCAGCAGCCCCTCTCCCGTCCGTTCTGATACGCAGTATTTT. Amino acids: CASSPSPVRSDTQYF.

The CDR3 sequence: CASSKNRGSTEAFF. The CDR3 DNA reads TGTGCCAGCAGCAAGAACAGGGGTTCCACTGAAGCTTTCTTT. The genes are TRBV5-4 and TRBJ1-1, with TRBD1 matching 7 bases. The V segment lost 4 bases and the J segment 4 bases; nucleotides outside the gene matches: 7. CDR1 SGHNT and CDR2 YYREEE come from the germline V gene (reference sequence). The CDR3 is 14 amino acids.

A few counts support this clonotype. This chain links TRBV7-8 with TRBJ2-7; D remains ambiguous. Trimming pared 5 bases from V and 2 bases from J, leaving 10 bases between. This CDR3 has 13 residues. The germline CDR1 and CDR2 sequences are SGHVS and FQNEAQ. The CDR3: CASSLDTPYEQYV. The CDR3 coding sequence is TGTGCCAGCAGCCTAGACACCCCCTACGAGCAGTACGTC.

This clonotype was seen a handful of times. V gene TRBV27 combines with J gene TRBJ2-5, with D possibly TRBD2 on 6 matching bases. There are 15 residues in the CDR3. The V end lost 1 base, the J end lost 0 bases, and 9 bases lay between the germline ends. Germline V lookup: CDR1 MNHEY, CDR2 SMNVEV (reference sequence). This CDR3 is CASSLFGGNQETQYF. The CDR3, as DNA: TGTGCCAGCAGTTTATTTGGGGGGAACCAAGAGACCCAGTACTTC.

Ten or more counts support this clonotype. This chain uses TRBV6-2 or TRBV6-3 with TRBJ1-5; perhaps TRBD1 as D (6 bases). V was pared by 4 bases and J by 6 bases, with 16 bases between. The CDR3 is made up of 15 amino acids. Germline-derived CDR1 and CDR2 are MNHEY and SVGEGT. DNA of the CDR3: TGTGCCAGCAGTTTAACATCAGGGGTGGGTCAGCCCCAGCATTTT. Its translation is CASSLTSGVGQPQHF.

This clonotype was observed a handful of times. The chain carries TRBV27 and TRBJ2-3; D is undetermined. The CDR3 runs 14 residues. Germline V CDR1 and CDR2: MNHEY, SMNVEV (reference sequence). Trimming shortened V by 5 bases and J by 1 base, and 10 bases separated the two germline ends. The CDR3 protein is CASSPWSGTDTQYF. Written as DNA, the CDR3 is TGTGCCAGCAGTCCCTGGTCCGGCACAGATACGCAGTATTTT.

This clonotype turned up a few times. J is TRBJ2-3 and V is TRBV25-1; the D is unclear. This CDR3 spans 16 amino acids. Trimming stripped 3 bases from V and 2 bases from J, with 15 bases between. Germline V CDR1 and CDR2: MGHDK, SYGVNS. CDR3 sequence reads: CASSEELSRNTDTQYF. CDR3 nucleotides: TGTGCCAGCAGTGAGGAGTTATCGAGAAACACAGATACGCAGTATTTT. Full variable domain (missing parts from reference TRBV25-1 and TRBJ2-3): EADIYQTPRYLVIGTGKKITLECSQTMGHDKMYWYQQDPGMELHLIHYSYGVNSTEKGDLSSESTVSRIRTEHFPLTLESARPSHTSQYLCASSEELSRNTDTQYFGPGTRLTVL.

The chain is built from TRBV19 and TRBJ1-2; D is unclear. From germline, CDR1 is LNHDA and CDR2 SQIVND (reference sequence). V was clipped by 5 bases and J by 4 bases, with 14 bases between them. CDR3 length: 14 amino acids. The CDR3 protein is CASSLRRATYGYTF. The CDR3 coding sequence is TGTGCCAGTAGTCTCCGTCGGGCGACCTATGGCTACACCTTC.

This clonotype has at least ten counts. This rearrangement joins TRBV5-1 to TRBJ2-1; maybe TRBD2 (5 bases). CDR1 SGHRS and CDR2 YFSETQ come from the germline V gene. Trimming cost V 0 bases and J 8 bases, with 12 bases left between them. This CDR3 contains 14 residues. In DNA form, the CDR3 reads TGCGCCAGCAGCTTGGGCCTAGCTCACGATGAGCAGTTCTTC. This encodes CASSLGLAHDEQFF.

This clonotype was seen more than once but under ten times. V is TRBV20-1 and J is TRBJ2-5; D possibly corresponds to TRBD1 (5 bases). The CDR3 length is 12 residues. Trimming shortened V by 6 bases and J by 6 bases, and 14 bases separated the two germline ends. CDR1 DFQATT and CDR2 SNEGSKA come from the germline V gene (reference sequence). The CDR3 DNA is TGCAGTGCACCTAGGGTGGACAAGACCCAGTACTTC. Translation: CSAPRVDKTQYF.

V is TRBV6-1 and J is TRBJ2-5, with 8 bases matching TRBD1. The germline V gene encodes CDR1 MNHNS and CDR2 SASEGT. Trimming took 6 bases from V and 5 from J; bases not matched to a gene: 5. This CDR3 has 13 amino acids. DNA for the CDR3: TGTGCCAGCAGAGACAGGGGCCGGGAGACCCAGTACTTC. Translating it yields CASRDRGRETQYF.

This clonotype appeared many times. Here the CDR3 omits its conserved ending phenylalanine or tryptophan, so a read error is the likely source. The limits of the CDR3 on the DNA are not certain, so only TCRdb's listed CDR3 is given. This chain links TRBV7-2 with TRBJ2-5; the table's D call of TRBD1 was not tested on the DNA. CDR1 and CDR2 (germline): SGHTA, FQGNSA. The CDR3 is made up of 13 amino acids, end residues included. CDR3: CASSLEGIGGLAV.